This TCR beta chain was recovered during a study of graft-versus-host responses after intestinal transplantation. The wider study: The whole recipient group had anti-thymocyte globulin induction followed by tacrolimus and steroids for two to three years.

The study's findings and limits: There were GvH clones found in recipient marrow, and some of them appeared first in ileum or blood. High graft-versus-host to host-versus-graft clonal ratios were seen in allografts of patients with graft-donor T cell macrochimerism. GvH clone levels peaked in circulation, and this peak was associated with early post-transplant HvG declines.

About this clone itself: The antigen is unknown.

The CDR3 consists of 15 residues. In germline, CDR1 is SGHVS, CDR2 FQNEAQ. V was clipped by 5 bases and J by 0 bases, with 14 bases between them. Generated by immunoSEQ multiplex PCR, the TCRdb table keeps only in-frame clones and is missing some. The data hold about 45,000 clones, with 91% observed a single time. The chain carries TRBV7-8 and TRBJ2-7; D gene unclear. The material was PBMCs, obtained 524 days after transplant. The sequence derives from a human patient who received an intestinal transplant, so some T cells may come from the graft donor. The CDR3 nucleotides are TGTGCCAGCAGCGGGCGGAGCCCTAGCTCCTACGAGCAGTACTTC. Translating it yields CASSGRSPSSYEQYF.